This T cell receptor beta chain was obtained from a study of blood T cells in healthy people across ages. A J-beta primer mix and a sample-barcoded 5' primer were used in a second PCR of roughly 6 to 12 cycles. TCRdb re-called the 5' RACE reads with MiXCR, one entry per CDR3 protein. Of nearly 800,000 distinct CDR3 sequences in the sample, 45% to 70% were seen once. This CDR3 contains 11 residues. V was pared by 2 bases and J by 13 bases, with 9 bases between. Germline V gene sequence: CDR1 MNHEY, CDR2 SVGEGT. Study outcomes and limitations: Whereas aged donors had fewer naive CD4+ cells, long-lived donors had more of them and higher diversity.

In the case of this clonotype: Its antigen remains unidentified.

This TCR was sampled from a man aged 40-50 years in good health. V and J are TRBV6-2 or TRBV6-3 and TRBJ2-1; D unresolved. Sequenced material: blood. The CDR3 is CASSYNGPQFF. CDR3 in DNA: TGTGCCAGCAGTTACAACGGGCCTCAGTTCTTC.